A selection of T cell receptor beta chains follows, all from one sample in a study of blood T cell repertoires in COVID-19. Data came from immunoSEQ multiplex PCR; TCRdb stores just in-frame clones and leaves some out. The profile covers about 270,000 clones, with 85% appearing a single time and approximately 8.6% taken by the ten largest. Sequencing input: PBMCs or T cells enriched from blood (not recorded which). The receptor source for this set is a woman aged 45 to 65 with acute COVID-19. CDR3s include the opening cysteine and the closing phenylalanine or tryptophan. Each record gives: D gene, J gene, clone size, V gene, CDR3 protein, CDR3 DNA. The D gene is left open where the match is weak. Part of the rows lack a size; the others show once, few, many or a class for expanded clones.

d_gene: TRBD2
j_gene: TRBJ2-2
abundance: NA
v_gene: TRBV15
CDR3aa: CATSRDALVRAGGHGGELFF
CDR3nt: TGTGCCACCAGCAGAGATGCCCTAGTTCGAGCGGGGGGGCATGGCGGGGAGCTGTTTTTT

d_gene: TRBD1
j_gene: TRBJ1-2
abundance: NA
v_gene: TRBV4-3
CDR3aa: CASSQEQGVDYGYTF
CDR3nt: TGCGCCAGCAGCCAAGAACAGGGGGTGGACTATGGCTACACCTTC

d_gene: NA
j_gene: TRBJ1-2
abundance: NA
v_gene: TRBV4-1
CDR3aa: CASSHGGPDYGYTF
CDR3nt: TGCGCCAGCAGCCATGGGGGCCCAGACTATGGCTACACCTTC

d_gene: NA
j_gene: TRBJ2-1
abundance: NA
v_gene: TRBV5-1
CDR3aa: CASSPDRSSYNEQFF
CDR3nt: TGCGCCAGCAGCCCCGACAGGAGCTCCTACAATGAGCAGTTCTTC

d_gene: NA
j_gene: TRBJ1-2
abundance: NA
v_gene: TRBV7-2
CDR3aa: CASSPGRGSNGYTF
CDR3nt: TGTGCCAGCAGCCCAGGCAGGGGCTCAAATGGCTACACCTTC

d_gene: NA
j_gene: TRBJ1-5
abundance: NA
v_gene: TRBV28
CDR3aa: CASSPPGNQPQHF
CDR3nt: TGTGCCAGCAGCCCCCCGGGGAATCAGCCCCAGCATTTT

d_gene: TRBD1
j_gene: TRBJ1-1
abundance: NA
v_gene: TRBV29-1
CDR3aa: CSVGTGGMNTEAFF
CDR3nt: TGCAGCGTTGGGACAGGGGGGATGAACACTGAAGCTTTCTTT

d_gene: TRBD2
j_gene: TRBJ2-1
abundance: few
v_gene: TRBV6-6
CDR3aa: CASSRAGDLGNEQFF
CDR3nt: TGTGCCAGCAGCAGAGCGGGGGACTTAGGAAATGAGCAGTTCTTC

d_gene: NA
j_gene: TRBJ2-7
abundance: once
v_gene: TRBV4-2
CDR3aa: CASSPSGTAWNEQYF
CDR3nt: TGTGCCAGCAGCCCCTCCGGGACTGCATGGAACGAGCAGTACTTC

d_gene: NA
j_gene: TRBJ2-7
abundance: NA
v_gene: TRBV18
CDR3aa: CASSPLGGEQYF
CDR3nt: TGTGCCAGCTCACCCCTGGGAGGCGAGCAGTACTTC

d_gene: NA
j_gene: TRBJ1-2
abundance: NA
v_gene: TRBV6-1
CDR3aa: CASSEASGRAYGYTF
CDR3nt: TGTGCCAGCAGTGAAGCCTCGGGCAGGGCCTATGGCTACACCTTC

d_gene: TRBD1
j_gene: TRBJ1-6
abundance: NA
v_gene: TRBV9
CDR3aa: CASTLTGTGVSPLHF
CDR3nt: TGTGCCAGCACCTTAACCGGGACAGGGGTTTCACCCCTCCACTTT

d_gene: NA
j_gene: TRBJ2-7
abundance: NA
v_gene: TRBV27
CDR3aa: CATLKTGIIPYEQYF
CDR3nt: TGTGCCACCCTAAAGACAGGAATAATCCCCTACGAGCAGTACTTC

d_gene: TRBD1
j_gene: TRBJ1-5
abundance: NA
v_gene: TRBV19
CDR3aa: CASRPDRERNQPQHF
CDR3nt: TGTGCCAGTAGGCCCGACAGGGAGAGGAATCAGCCCCAGCATTTT

d_gene: TRBD1
j_gene: TRBJ1-1
abundance: NA
v_gene: TRBV4-1
CDR3aa: CASSQRQGNTEAFF
CDR3nt: TGCGCCAGCAGCCAAAGACAGGGGAACACTGAAGCTTTCTTT

d_gene: TRBD1
j_gene: TRBJ1-1
abundance: NA
v_gene: TRBV10-3
CDR3aa: CATGDSNPNTEAFF
CDR3nt: TGTGCCACCGGGGACAGCAACCCGAACACTGAAGCTTTCTTT

d_gene: NA
j_gene: TRBJ1-1
abundance: NA
v_gene: TRBV3-1/TRBV3-2
CDR3aa: CASSPIGQKKAFF
CDR3nt: TGTGCCAGCAGTCCCATTGGACAGAAGAAAGCTTTCTTT

d_gene: NA
j_gene: TRBJ2-7
abundance: NA
v_gene: TRBV25-1
CDR3aa: CASSETRADSYEQYF
CDR3nt: TGTGCCAGCAGTGAGACCAGGGCGGACAGCTACGAGCAGTACTTC

d_gene: TRBD2
j_gene: TRBJ2-5
abundance: NA
v_gene: TRBV4-1
CDR3aa: CASSQDRGGQQTQYF
CDR3nt: TGCGCCAGCAGCCAAGACCGGGGGGGGCAGCAGACCCAGTACTTC

d_gene: NA
j_gene: TRBJ1-2
abundance: NA
v_gene: TRBV7-8
CDR3aa: CASSLAGTGDYGYTF
CDR3nt: TGTGCCAGCAGCTTAGCGGGTACCGGGGACTATGGCTACACCTTC

d_gene: TRBD1
j_gene: TRBJ2-7
abundance: NA
v_gene: TRBV6-5
CDR3aa: CASSRQGGIYEQYF
CDR3nt: TGTGCCAGCAGCCGACAGGGTGGAATCTACGAGCAGTACTTC

d_gene: NA
j_gene: TRBJ1-2
abundance: NA
v_gene: TRBV7-9
CDR3aa: CASSLNSFRSEGWDGYTF
CDR3nt: TGTGCCAGCAGCTTAAACAGTTTTCGGAGTGAGGGATGGGATGGCTACACCTTC

d_gene: TRBD2
j_gene: TRBJ2-1
abundance: NA
v_gene: TRBV6-2/TRBV6-3
CDR3aa: CASSYSPSAGLYNEQFF
CDR3nt: TGTGCCAGCAGTTACTCACCCTCAGCGGGACTTTACAATGAGCAGTTCTTC

d_gene: NA
j_gene: TRBJ2-7
abundance: few
v_gene: TRBV7-2
CDR3aa: CASSLQGAHEQYF
CDR3nt: TGTGCCAGCAGCCTCCAAGGGGCCCACGAGCAGTACTTC

d_gene: TRBD2
j_gene: TRBJ2-3
abundance: few
v_gene: TRBV5-1
CDR3aa: CASSLGTSGSTDTQYF
CDR3nt: TGCGCCAGCAGCTTGGGAACTAGCGGGAGCACAGATACGCAGTATTTT

d_gene: TRBD2
j_gene: TRBJ2-7
abundance: NA
v_gene: TRBV4-3
CDR3aa: CASSQDRSGGVYEQYF
CDR3nt: TGCGCCAGCAGCCAAGATAGGAGCGGGGGAGTCTACGAGCAGTACTTC

d_gene: NA
j_gene: TRBJ1-2
abundance: once
v_gene: TRBV5-4
CDR3aa: CASSLAAGVEAF
CDR3nt: TGTGCCAGCAGCTTGGCCGCAGGGGTTGAAGCCTTC

d_gene: NA
j_gene: TRBJ1-2
abundance: NA
v_gene: TRBV19
CDR3aa: CASRGDQGFYGYTF
CDR3nt: TGTGCCAGTAGAGGGGACCAGGGGTTCTATGGCTACACCTTC

d_gene: TRBD1
j_gene: TRBJ1-1
abundance: few
v_gene: TRBV6-5
CDR3aa: CASSLDRVNTEAFF
CDR3nt: TGTGCCAGCAGCTTAGACAGGGTGAACACTGAAGCTTTCTTT

d_gene: NA
j_gene: TRBJ1-5
abundance: NA
v_gene: TRBV4-3
CDR3aa: CASSQEPGGQPQHF
CDR3nt: TGCGCCAGCAGCCAAGAACCCGGGGGTCAGCCCCAGCATTTT

d_gene: TRBD1
j_gene: TRBJ1-4
abundance: NA
v_gene: TRBV6-5
CDR3aa: CASSYSGQGGEKLFF
CDR3nt: TGTGCCAGCAGTTACTCAGGACAGGGAGGCGAAAAACTGTTTTTT

d_gene: TRBD1
j_gene: TRBJ2-7
abundance: NA
v_gene: TRBV25-1
CDR3aa: CASSDSGTGVFEQYF
CDR3nt: TGTGCCAGCAGTGACTCCGGGACAGGGGTGTTCGAGCAGTACTTC

d_gene: TRBD1
j_gene: TRBJ2-5
abundance: once
v_gene: TRBV10-1
CDR3aa: CASSERQGQETQYF
CDR3nt: TGCGCCAGCTCCGAGAGGCAGGGACAGGAGACCCAGTACTTC

d_gene: TRBD1
j_gene: TRBJ1-4
abundance: NA
v_gene: TRBV7-6
CDR3aa: CASSRLRTGDNEKLFF
CDR3nt: TGTGCCAGCAGCCGACTCCGAACAGGGGACAATGAAAAACTGTTTTTT

d_gene: NA
j_gene: TRBJ1-2
abundance: NA
v_gene: TRBV21-1
CDR3aa: CASTGSVYGYTF
CDR3nt: TGTGCCAGCACCGGGTCCGTCTATGGCTACACCTTC

d_gene: TRBD1
j_gene: TRBJ1-4
abundance: NA
v_gene: TRBV7-9
CDR3aa: CASSYRQGDGEKLFF
CDR3nt: TGTGCCAGCAGCTACAGACAGGGGGACGGAGAAAAACTGTTTTTT

d_gene: TRBD1
j_gene: TRBJ1-4
abundance: few
v_gene: TRBV7-9
CDR3aa: CASSPWTGDEKLFF
CDR3nt: TGTGCCAGCAGCCCCTGGACAGGGGATGAAAAACTGTTTTTT

d_gene: NA
j_gene: TRBJ1-3
abundance: NA
v_gene: TRBV3-1/TRBV3-2
CDR3aa: CASSQGRGGNTIYF
CDR3nt: TGTGCCAGCAGCCAAGGCAGGGGAGGAAACACCATATATTTT

d_gene: NA
j_gene: TRBJ1-2
abundance: NA
v_gene: TRBV4-3
CDR3aa: CASSQDHQGGYTF
CDR3nt: TGCGCCAGCAGCCAAGATCATCAGGGAGGCTACACCTTC

d_gene: TRBD2
j_gene: TRBJ2-1
abundance: NA
v_gene: TRBV7-2
CDR3aa: CASSSSGGGSEQFF
CDR3nt: TGTGCCAGCAGTTCTAGCGGGGGGGGTAGTGAGCAGTTCTTC

d_gene: NA
j_gene: TRBJ1-2
abundance: NA
v_gene: TRBV7-8
CDR3aa: CASSSSSGPGSGGYTF
CDR3nt: TGTGCCAGCAGCTCGAGTTCCGGTCCAGGGTCCGGGGGCTACACCTTC

d_gene: NA
j_gene: TRBJ1-5
abundance: NA
v_gene: TRBV9
CDR3aa: CASSVNEGNQPQHF
CDR3nt: TGTGCCAGCAGCGTAAACGAGGGCAATCAGCCCCAGCATTTT

d_gene: NA
j_gene: TRBJ2-1
abundance: once
v_gene: TRBV11-2
CDR3aa: CASSPTPTRWSYNEQFF
CDR3nt: TGTGCCAGCAGCCCAACCCCGACTAGATGGTCCTACAATGAGCAGTTCTTC

d_gene: TRBD2
j_gene: TRBJ2-7
abundance: NA
v_gene: TRBV5-1
CDR3aa: CASTKSSGSSYEQYF
CDR3nt: TGCGCCAGCACCAAATCTAGCGGGTCCTCCTACGAGCAGTACTTC

d_gene: TRBD2
j_gene: TRBJ2-7
abundance: NA
v_gene: TRBV6-5
CDR3aa: CASSSGLAGLYEQYF
CDR3nt: TGTGCCAGCAGTTCCGGACTAGCGGGTTTGTACGAGCAGTACTTC

d_gene: NA
j_gene: TRBJ2-2
abundance: NA
v_gene: TRBV18
CDR3aa: CASSLTEEVELFF
CDR3nt: TGTGCCAGCTCACTGACTGAGGAAGTGGAGCTGTTTTTT

d_gene: NA
j_gene: TRBJ1-2
abundance: NA
v_gene: TRBV6-4
CDR3aa: CASSDSGRYGYTF
CDR3nt: TGTGCCAGCAGTGACTCGGGGAGATATGGCTACACCTTC

d_gene: NA
j_gene: TRBJ1-1
abundance: NA
v_gene: TRBV7-6
CDR3aa: CASSPSSGTTEAFF
CDR3nt: TGTGCCAGCAGCCCGTCGAGCGGGACCACTGAAGCTTTCTTT

d_gene: TRBD1
j_gene: TRBJ1-5
abundance: NA
v_gene: TRBV5-8
CDR3aa: CASSLGQGGNQPQHF
CDR3nt: TGTGCCAGCAGCCTAGGACAGGGAGGGAATCAGCCCCAGCATTTT

d_gene: NA
j_gene: TRBJ2-7
abundance: NA
v_gene: TRBV9
CDR3aa: CASSVETSYEQYF
CDR3nt: TGTGCCAGCAGCGTAGAGACTAGCTACGAGCAGTACTTC

d_gene: TRBD2
j_gene: TRBJ2-7
abundance: NA
v_gene: TRBV30
CDR3aa: CAWSVAGDYPYEQYF
CDR3nt: TGTGCCTGGAGTGTTGCGGGGGACTACCCCTACGAGCAGTACTTC